The next 24 T cell receptor beta chains were all read from a single sample in a study of blood T cell repertoires in COVID-19. Assay used: immunoSEQ multiplex PCR; TCRdb lists only in-frame clones, some missing. The sample yields 200,000 to 250,000 clones, approximately 86% seen once. What was sequenced was peripheral blood. The receptors stem from a woman younger than 45 who had recovered from COVID-19.

The chain links TRBV7-9 to TRBJ2-3; TRBD1 matches at 7 bases. Germline CDR1 and CDR2: SEHNR and FQNEAQ (reference sequence). V lost 0 bases, J lost 2 bases, and 5 bases stayed unmatched. The CDR3 contains 16 residues. Here the CDR3 reads CASSLAPTGYTDTQYF. CDR3 coding DNA: TGTGCCAGCAGCTTAGCCCCGACAGGGTACACAGATACGCAGTATTTT. Filled out from reference TRBV7-9 and TRBJ2-3, the complete variable domain reads DTGVSQNPRHKITKRGQNVTFRCDPISEHNRLYWYRQTLGQGPEFLTYFQNEAQLEKSRLLSDRFSAERPKGSFSTLEIQRTEQGDSAMYLCASSLAPTGYTDTQYFGPGTRLTVL.

V gene TRBV2 combines with J gene TRBJ2-3; TRBD2 matches at 8 bases. The CDR3 extends over 17 amino acids. V lost 6 bases to trimming and J lost 1 base; unmatched junction nucleotides: 12. Per germline, CDR1 SNHLY and CDR2 FYNNEI. The CDR3, as DNA: TGTGCCAGCAGGACGGGTCGGCGGGGGGTCGGCACAGATACGCAGTATTTT. Its translation: CASRTGRRGVGTDTQYF.

The CDR3 sequence is CASSSAGGYTGELFF. The CDR3 DNA reads as TGTGCCAGCAGCTCAGCGGGGGGATACACCGGGGAGCTGTTTTTT. The chain is built from TRBV5-5 and TRBJ2-2, with 9 bases that match TRBD2. CDR1 and CDR2 (germline): SGHKS, YYEKEE (reference sequence). J gave up 3 bases and V 3 bases, and 3 bases lay outside the gene matches. CDR3 length: 15 amino acids.

The chain joins TRBV30 to TRBJ1-2; tentative D call: TRBD1 (6 bases). The CDR3 runs to 11 residues. The germline V gene encodes CDR1 GTSNPN and CDR2 SVGIG (reference sequence). V lost 4 bases, J lost 8 bases, and 11 bases lay in between. This CDR3 is CAWNRENGYTF. CDR3 DNA: TGTGCCTGGAACAGGGAGAACGGCTACACCTTC. The full variable domain, completed using reference TRBV30 and TRBJ1-2, is SQTIHQWPATLVQPVGSPLSLECTVEGTSNPNLYWYRQAAGRGLQLLFYSVGIGQISSEVPQNLSASRPQDRQFILSSKKLLLSDSGFYLCAWNRENGYTFGSGTRLTVV.

V and J are TRBV6-5 and TRBJ1-5; 7 bases are a match to TRBD1. The CDR3 runs to 14 residues. The germline V gene has CDR1 MNHEY and CDR2 SVGAGI. J lost 7 bases, V lost 8 bases, and 11 bases had no gene match. CDR3 in amino acids: CASQSTGSHQPQHF. The CDR3 DNA reads as TGTGCCAGCCAATCGACAGGGTCGCACCAGCCCCAGCATTTT.

The rearrangement joins TRBV4-1 to TRBJ1-4; a possible D gene is TRBD1 (5 bases). CDR1 and CDR2 from the germline V gene are MGHRA and YSYEKL. With 4 bases removed from V and 8 bases from J, the gap between germline ends came to 20 bases. There are 16 residues in the CDR3. The CDR3 DNA reads TGCGCCAGCAGCCCTTGGGGGGGGATCGTTATCGAAAAACTGTTTTTT. It specifies CASSPWGGIVIEKLFF.

The chain uses TRBV9 and TRBJ1-2, with D possibly matching TRBD1 (5 bases). Germline V gene sequence: CDR1 SGDLS, CDR2 YYNGEE. The V end was cut by 2 bases, the J end by 8 bases, with 16 bases between. This CDR3 contains 14 residues. In DNA form, the CDR3 reads TGTGCCAGCAGCGTTCTAGGGACGGCGGGGGGCTACACCTTC. Protein: CASSVLGTAGGYTF.

This sequence joins TRBV11-2 and TRBJ1-2; D not certain. CDR1 is SGHAT, CDR2 FQNNGV, per germline. This CDR3 is 14 amino acids long. V was clipped by 5 bases and J by 1 base, with 11 bases between them. The CDR3, as DNA: TGTGCCAGCAGCCCCTCGAACGGTAACTATGGCTACACCTTC. This gives the protein CASSPSNGNYGYTF.

This clone has only one observation. This chain uses TRBV9 with TRBJ2-3; a weak D match, TRBD2 (6 bases). Germline V gives CDR1 SGDLS, CDR2 YYNGEE. The V gene lost 0 bases and the J gene lost 0 bases, with 8 bases spanning the gap. The CDR3 sequence is 15 residues long. CDR3 DNA: TGTGCCAGCAGCGTAGGCGGGGAGAGCACAGATACGCAGTATTTT. Its translation: CASSVGGESTDTQYF.

The rearrangement uses TRBV5-3 and TRBJ1-1, with a tentative D call TRBD1 (5 bases). TRBV5-3 is recorded as an ORF, its role being uncertain. CDR3 length: 16 amino acids. Trimming took 9 bases from V and 1 from J, leaving 22 bases between them. CDR3 sequence reads: CANPPPGEIKNTEAFF. The CDR3 bases are TGTGCCAATCCGCCCCCGGGGGAGATAAAGAACACTGAAGCTTTCTTT.

This clone appeared once. The chain uses TRBV14 and TRBJ1-1; D remains unclear. This CDR3 comprises 16 residues. Germline V CDR1 and CDR2: SGHDN, FVKESK. Trimming pared 0 bases from V and 11 bases from J, leaving 22 bases between. The CDR3 sequence is CASSQDIEAGRLTAFF. CDR3 sequence (DNA): TGTGCCAGCAGCCAAGATATAGAGGCCGGTCGGTTGACTGCTTTCTTT.

V and J are TRBV29-1 and TRBJ1-2; D remains unclear. Germline V lookup: CDR1 SQVTM, CDR2 ANQGSEA. The V end lost 4 bases, the J end lost 7 bases, and 10 bases lay between the germline ends. The length of the CDR3 is 11 residues. CDR3 loop: CSVVDEGGYTF. CDR3 in DNA: TGCAGCGTTGTCGACGAGGGTGGCTACACCTTC.

The chain has TRBV12-3 or TRBV12-4 and TRBJ2-7; 9 bases are a match to TRBD1. CDR3 length: 12 amino acids. The V gene end was trimmed by 3 bases and the J gene end by 8 bases; junction bases not matched to a gene: 2. CDR3 bases: TGTGCCAGCAGTTTGGGACAGGGACAGCAGTACTTC. Translated, it gives CASSLGQGQQYF.

The DNA of the CDR3 is TGTGCCAGCAGCCTCAACTGGAACTATGGCTACACCTTC. It translates to CASSLNWNYGYTF. The J gene is TRBJ1-2, the V gene TRBV5-6; D unclear. This CDR3 region has 13 residues. Per germline, CDR1 SGHDT and CDR2 YYEEEE. The ends were cut back, 4 bases at V and 2 bases at J, with 9 bases in the middle.

This sequence joins TRBV29-1 and TRBJ1-1; D is ambiguous. CDR1 and CDR2 from the germline V gene are SQVTM and ANQGSEA. The germline V and J ends were trimmed by 4 bases and 1 base, with 7 bases remaining between them. The CDR3 is 12 amino acids. CDR3 protein: CSVGVRNTEAFF. For the CDR3, the DNA is TGCAGCGTTGGTGTGCGGAACACTGAAGCTTTCTTT. The full variable domain, with the rest looked up from reference TRBV29-1 and TRBJ1-1, is SAVISQKPSRDICQRGTSLTIQCQVDSQVTMMFWYRQQPGQSLTLIATANQGSEATYESGFVIDKFPISRPNLTFSTLTVSNMSPEDSSIYLCSVGVRNTEAFFGQGTRLTVV.

V and J are TRBV10-2 and TRBJ1-5; 8 nucleotides match TRBD1. Germline CDR1 is WSHSY and CDR2 is SAAADI. The CDR3 is 14 residues long. V was pared by 9 bases and J by 6 bases, with 10 bases of the junction left unmatched. CDR3 nucleotide sequence: TGCGCCAGACCTGGACAGGGAAGAACTCAGCCCCAGCATTTT. This translates into CARPGQGRTQPQHF.

The chain carries TRBV7-9 and TRBJ1-1, with D maybe TRBD1 (5 bases). CDR3 length: 15 residues. The germline gives CDR1 SEHNR, CDR2 FQNEAQ (reference sequence). Trimming took 4 bases from V and 7 from J, leaving 19 bases between them. The DNA of the CDR3 is TGTGCCAGCAGCTCCGGACAACAGGACCCCCATGAAGCTTTCTTT. It encodes CASSSGQQDPHEAFF.

The CDR3 sequence is CASSPTGSQTQYF. The CDR3 DNA is TGTGCCAGTAGTCCGACAGGGTCCCAGACCCAGTACTTC. The rearrangement uses TRBV19 and TRBJ2-5; 7 nucleotides agree with TRBD1. The CDR3 loop spans 13 amino acids. The junction had 6 bases not matched to a gene; V was cut back by 5 bases and J by 6 bases. The germline CDR1 and CDR2 sequences are LNHDA and SQIVND (reference sequence).

The chain employs TRBV27 and TRBJ1-6, with 9 bases that match TRBD1. The CDR3 consists of 16 residues. Looked up from germline, CDR1 is MNHEY and CDR2 is SMNVEV (reference sequence). The ends lost 5 bases at V and 0 bases at J; junction bases unmatched: 2. CDR3 sequence: CASSPTGGSYNSPLHF. In nucleotides, the CDR3 is TGTGCCAGCAGTCCGACAGGGGGCTCCTATAATTCACCCCTCCACTTT.

This CDR3 reads CASSFWQAKNTEAFF. The DNA for the CDR3 is TGTGCCAGCAGCTTTTGGCAGGCTAAGAACACTGAAGCTTTCTTT. The chain has TRBV5-4 and TRBJ1-1, with D unresolved. CDR1 is SGHNT and CDR2 is YYREEE in the germline V gene (reference sequence). Trimming took off 2 bases at V and 1 base at J, with 12 bases between the two ends. This CDR3 has 15 residues.

This chain connects TRBV16 to TRBJ2-7; D is unresolved. The CDR3 length is 14 residues. Between the trimmed V and J ends, which lost 2 bases and 1 base, there was a span of 9 bases. In germline, CDR1 is KGHSY, CDR2 FQNENV. CDR3 loop: CASSQPAGSYEQYF. The CDR3 DNA sequence: TGTGCCAGCAGCCAACCGGCCGGGTCCTACGAGCAGTACTTC.

This clone came up a few times. The V gene is TRBV5-6, the J gene TRBJ2-7; 8 bases agree with TRBD1. Germline loops: CDR1 SGHDT, CDR2 YYEEEE. The length of the CDR3 is 15 residues. Trimming cost V 4 bases and J 0 bases; bases outside gene matches: 6. CDR3 sequence: CASSGTGPSSYEQYF. The CDR3 DNA reads as TGTGCCAGCAGCGGGACAGGTCCTAGCTCCTACGAGCAGTACTTC. Complete variable domain (other parts from reference TRBV5-6 and TRBJ2-7): DAGVTQSPTHLIKTRGQQVTLRCSPKSGHDTVSWYQQALGQGPQFIFQYYEEEERQRGNFPDRFSGHQFPNYSSELNVNALLLGDSALYLCASSGTGPSSYEQYFGPGTRLTVT.

The chain combines TRBV14 with TRBJ1-3; 7 bases map to TRBD1. The ends lost 1 base at V and 0 bases at J; junction bases unmatched: 6. Germline CDR1 and CDR2: SGHDN and FVKESK. The CDR3 sequence is 17 residues long. CDR3 nucleotide sequence: TGTGCCAGCAGCCAAGTTGAGGGGGCCTTCTCTGGAAACACCATATATTTT. Its protein product is CASSQVEGAFSGNTIYF.

This chain joins TRBV27 and TRBJ1-2; 7 bases agree with TRBD1. V was clipped by 5 bases and J by 4 bases; unmatched bases: 19. This CDR3 region has 18 residues. Germline V gene lookup returns CDR1 MNHEY and CDR2 SMNVEV (reference sequence). CDR3 residues: CASSPPRGQAGGSYGYTF. The DNA for the CDR3 is TGTGCCAGCAGTCCGCCGCGTGGACAGGCCGGAGGCTCCTATGGCTACACCTTC.